This T cell receptor (beta chain) was recovered during a study of sequential checkpoint blockade in melanoma. Treatment here: randomized to nivolumab then ipilimumab (arm A) or the reverse (arm B). This clone was seen once. Assay used: immunoSEQ multiplex PCR; TCRdb lists only in-frame clones, some missing. This sample has under 15,000 clones, with approximately 80% found just once. The CDR3 runs 15 residues. With 3 bases clipped from V and 5 bases from J, the junction kept 6 bases outside the gene matches. Germline loops: CDR1 SGHRS, CDR2 YFSETQ. The sequence was collected from a human donor with melanoma. Specimen: CD8+ T cells sorted from blood (inferred from file names), collected from a patient given nivolumab and ipilimumab in sequence. The V gene is TRBV5-1, the J gene TRBJ2-7; 12 nucleotides align to TRBD1. The DNA for the CDR3 is TGCGCCAGCAGCTGGACCGGGACAGGGGGCGACGAGCAGTACTTC. Its protein is CASSWTGTGGDEQYF.